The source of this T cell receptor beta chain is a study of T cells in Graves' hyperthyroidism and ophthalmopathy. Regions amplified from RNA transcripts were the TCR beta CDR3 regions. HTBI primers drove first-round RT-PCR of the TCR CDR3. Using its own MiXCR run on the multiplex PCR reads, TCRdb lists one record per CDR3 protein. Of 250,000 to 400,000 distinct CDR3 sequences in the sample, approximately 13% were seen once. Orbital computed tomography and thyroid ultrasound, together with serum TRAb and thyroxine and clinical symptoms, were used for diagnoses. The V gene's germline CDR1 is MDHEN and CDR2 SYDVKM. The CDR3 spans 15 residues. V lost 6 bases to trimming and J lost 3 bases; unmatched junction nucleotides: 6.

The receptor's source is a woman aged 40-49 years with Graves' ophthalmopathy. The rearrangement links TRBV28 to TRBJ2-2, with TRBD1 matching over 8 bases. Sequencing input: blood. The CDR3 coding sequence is TGTGCCAGCAGCATAAGGACAGGGTACACCGGGGAGCTGTTTTTT. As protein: CASSIRTGYTGELFF.